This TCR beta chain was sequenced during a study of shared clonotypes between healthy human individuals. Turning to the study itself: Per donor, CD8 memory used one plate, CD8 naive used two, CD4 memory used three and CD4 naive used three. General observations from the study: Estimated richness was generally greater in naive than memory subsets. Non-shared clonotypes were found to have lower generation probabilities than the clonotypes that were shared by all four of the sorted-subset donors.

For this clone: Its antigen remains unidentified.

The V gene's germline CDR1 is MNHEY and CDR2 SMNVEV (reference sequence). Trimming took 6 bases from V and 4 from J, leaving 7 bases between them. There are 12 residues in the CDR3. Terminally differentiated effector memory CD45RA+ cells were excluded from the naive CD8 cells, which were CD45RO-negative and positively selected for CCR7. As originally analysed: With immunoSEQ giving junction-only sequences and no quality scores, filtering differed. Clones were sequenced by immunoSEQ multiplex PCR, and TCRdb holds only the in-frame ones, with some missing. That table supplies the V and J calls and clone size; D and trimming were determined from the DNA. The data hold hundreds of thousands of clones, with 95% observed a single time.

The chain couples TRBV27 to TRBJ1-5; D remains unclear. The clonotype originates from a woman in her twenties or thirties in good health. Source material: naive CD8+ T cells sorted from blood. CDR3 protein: CASSNINQPQHF. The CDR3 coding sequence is TGTGCCAGCAGCAACATAAATCAGCCCCAGCATTTT.